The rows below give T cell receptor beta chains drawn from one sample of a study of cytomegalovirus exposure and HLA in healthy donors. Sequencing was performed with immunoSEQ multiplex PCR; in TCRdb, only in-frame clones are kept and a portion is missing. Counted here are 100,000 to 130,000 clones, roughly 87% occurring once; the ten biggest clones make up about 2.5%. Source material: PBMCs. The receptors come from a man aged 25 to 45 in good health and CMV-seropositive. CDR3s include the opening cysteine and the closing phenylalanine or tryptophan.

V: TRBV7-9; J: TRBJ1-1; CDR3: CASSWGQGDRTEAFF
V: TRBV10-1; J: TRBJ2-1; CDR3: CASSDYSLYNEQFF
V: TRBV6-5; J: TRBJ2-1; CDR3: CASSTTSGGYNEQFF
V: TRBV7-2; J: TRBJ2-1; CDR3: CASSLGEDRGQFF
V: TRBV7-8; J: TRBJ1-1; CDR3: CASSPPRGNTEAFF
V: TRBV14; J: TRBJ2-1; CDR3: CASSQVPVRGFF
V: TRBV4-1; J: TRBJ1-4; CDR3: CASSQDPPRTANEKLFF
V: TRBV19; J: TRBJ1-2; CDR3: CATAGLPRSGYTF
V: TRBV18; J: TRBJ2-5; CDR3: CASLTQTGTQETQYF
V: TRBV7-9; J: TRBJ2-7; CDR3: CASSLVGRVNEQYF
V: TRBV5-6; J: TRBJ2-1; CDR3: CASSFSEPGEQFF
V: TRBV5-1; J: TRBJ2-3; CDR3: CASSLQAGGLTDTQYF
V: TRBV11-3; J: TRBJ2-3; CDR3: CASSLEQRGADTQYF
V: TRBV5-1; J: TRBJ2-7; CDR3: CASRLAGGPGEQYF
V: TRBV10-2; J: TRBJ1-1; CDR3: CATSVGRNTEAFF
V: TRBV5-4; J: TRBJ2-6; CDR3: CASSSRRAGANVLTF
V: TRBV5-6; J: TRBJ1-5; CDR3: CASSWGGQPQHF